This T cell receptor (beta chain) was recorded in a study of T cells in narcolepsy. Points from the study as a whole: Blood of same and different patients, but not healthy controls, reportedly held recurring autoreactive clonotypes. Autoreactive HCRT-specific and TRIB2-specific clonotypes were marked in same-patient CSF-versus-blood CD4+ comparisons. Autoreactive clone sequences were missing from some blood memory CD4+ repertoires.

Assay: immunoSEQ multiplex PCR; the TCRdb copy retains only in-frame clones and omits some. The sample has 25,000 to 35,000 clones; approximately 79% are singletons. A remark on this clone: The target antigen is unknown.

Germline CDR1 is MDHEN and CDR2 is SYDVKM. V gave up 3 bases and J gave up 3 bases, with 21 bases separating them. This CDR3 has 17 amino acids. The rearrangement joins TRBV28 to TRBJ2-7; TRBD1 is a possible D gene (5 bases). The source is a human donor in good health. Source material: memory (CD45RA-) CD4+ T cells from blood. The CDR3 here is CASSFWDLLRQHYEQYF. The CDR3 coding sequence is TGTGCCAGCAGTTTTTGGGATCTGCTGAGACAGCACTACGAGCAGTACTTC.